These 6 T cell receptor beta chains came from one sample sequenced in a study of patients and donors after allogeneic stem cell transplantation. MiXCR, applied by TCRdb to the RT-PCR reads, yields one record per CDR3 protein. The sample yields about 960,000 distinct CDR3 sequences, approximately 18% seen once. The sample taken for sequencing was blood, either unsorted or a sorted T cell fraction (not recorded which). Every receptor here comes from a human donor who was either an allogeneic HSCT recipient or a stem cell or donor lymphocyte infusion donor (not recorded which). It is not recorded whose cells these are; they may come from a transplant donor.

This clonotype was observed a few times. This chain links TRBV12-3 or TRBV12-4 with TRBJ2-1, with D unresolved. V lost 4 bases, J lost 0 bases, and 7 bases lay in between. The CDR3 runs 14 residues. The CDR3 region is CASSWTNSYNEQFF. The CDR3 DNA follows: TGTGCCAGCAGTTGGACCAACTCCTACAATGAGCAGTTCTTC.

The sample holds many counts of this clonotype. The chain uses TRBV15 and TRBJ2-2; D not certain. Per the germline V gene, CDR1 is LNHNV and CDR2 is YYDKDF (reference sequence). Trimming left V 1 base short and J 5 bases short, with 17 bases between. CDR3 length: 17 amino acids. In DNA form, the CDR3 reads TGTGCCACCAGCAGAGTCATTAGGAGAGGATGGACCGGGGAGCTGTTTTTT. It is translated as CATSRVIRRGWTGELFF.

V usage is TRBV12-3 or TRBV12-4 and J usage is TRBJ2-5; D may be TRBD1 or TRBD2 (6 bases each). Trimming pared 3 bases from V and 3 bases from J, leaving 17 bases between. This CDR3 is built from 16 residues. For the CDR3, the DNA is TGTGCCAGCAGTTTGGGAAGATCGGGGGCGGAAGAGACCCAGTACTTC. It is translated as CASSLGRSGAEETQYF.

The chain links TRBV5-1 to TRBJ1-3, with TRBD1 identical over 7 bases. The CDR3 has 16 residues. Germline CDR1 is SGHRS and CDR2 is YFSETQ. V lost 1 base, J lost 0 bases, and 4 bases stayed unmatched. The CDR3 loop reads CASSLKGASSGNTIYF. The CDR3 nucleotides are TGCGCCAGCAGCTTGAAGGGGGCGAGCTCTGGAAACACCATATATTTT.

V and J are TRBV3-1 and TRBJ2-3, with 10 nucleotides matching TRBD2. Germline-derived CDR1 and CDR2 are LGHDT and YNNKEL (reference sequence). The length of the CDR3 is 15 residues. V shed 3 bases and J 5 bases; nucleotides not matched to a gene: 5. CDR3 DNA sequence: TGTGCCAGCAGCCATACTAGCGGGGTCGTAGATACGCAGTATTTT. Protein sequence: CASSHTSGVVDTQYF.

This clonotype was recorded a few times. The chain employs TRBV20-1 and TRBJ1-1; the D gene is possibly TRBD1 (5 bases). V gave up 1 base and J gave up 4 bases, with 13 bases separating them. CDR1 and CDR2 from the germline V gene are DFQATT and SNEGSKA (reference sequence). There are 14 residues in the CDR3. The CDR3 loop reads CSARVGAESTEAFF. The CDR3 nucleotides read TGCAGTGCTAGAGTTGGGGCTGAGAGCACTGAAGCTTTCTTT.